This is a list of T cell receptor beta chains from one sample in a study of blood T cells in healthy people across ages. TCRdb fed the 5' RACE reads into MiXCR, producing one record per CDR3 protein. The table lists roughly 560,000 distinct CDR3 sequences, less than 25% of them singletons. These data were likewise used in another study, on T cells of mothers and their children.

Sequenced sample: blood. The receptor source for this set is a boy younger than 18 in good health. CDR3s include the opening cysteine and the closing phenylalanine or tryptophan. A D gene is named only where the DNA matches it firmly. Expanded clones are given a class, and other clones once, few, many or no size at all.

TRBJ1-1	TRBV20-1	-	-	TGCAGTGCTAGAGATGTCCATGAAGCTTTCTTT	CSARDVHEAFF
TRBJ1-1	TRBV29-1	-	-	TGCAGCGTTGAAGACACCGGGGTAGAAGCTTTCTTT	CSVEDTGVEAFF
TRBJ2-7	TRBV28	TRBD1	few	TGTGCCAGCAGTCTAGGGGGCTCCGGGACGGCACCCTACGAGCAGTACTTC	CASSLGGSGTAPYEQYF
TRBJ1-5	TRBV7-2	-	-	TGTGCCAGCAGCTTAAGGGGGAGTACTTATCAGCCCCAGCATTTT	CASSLRGSTYQPQHF
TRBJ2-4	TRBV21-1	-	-	TGTGCCAGCAGCCCTCGACAGGGGGTCGAGGCCAAAAACATTCAGTACTTC	CASSPRQGVEAKNIQYF
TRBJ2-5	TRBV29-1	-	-	TGCAGCGTTGAAGATCCGTTTTTGGGGCAACCGTTCTTC	CSVEDPFLGQPFF
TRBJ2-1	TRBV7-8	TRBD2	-	TGTGCCAGCAGCTTAGGGGGTCGACGGGGGGGCTACAATGAGCAGTTCTTC	CASSLGGRRGGYNEQFF
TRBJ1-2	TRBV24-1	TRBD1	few	TGTGCCACCAGTGATCCGGGACAGGTTAAAGGCTACACCTTC	CATSDPGQVKGYTF
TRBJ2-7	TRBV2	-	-	TGTGCCAGTGGGGGAGGGGGCAGCTCCTACGAGCAGTACTTC	CASGGGGSSYEQYF
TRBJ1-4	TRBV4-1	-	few	TGCGCCAGCAGCCAAGTTCAGGATGTCAATGAAAAACTGTTTTTT	CASSQVQDVNEKLFF
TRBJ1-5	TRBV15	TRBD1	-	TGTGCCACCAGCAGTGACAGGGGACAAGGTCAGCCCCAGCATTTT	CATSSDRGQGQPQHF
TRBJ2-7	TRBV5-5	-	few	TGTGCCAGCAGCTTGGCAGGACACAGCTCCTACGAGCAGTACTTC	CASSLAGHSSYEQYF
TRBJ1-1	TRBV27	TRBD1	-	TGTGCCAGCAGTTCCGGGACAGGGGGATTCACTGAAGCTTTCTTT	CASSSGTGGFTEAFF
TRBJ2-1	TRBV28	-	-	TGTGCCAGCAGTTTAGGAAACTCCTACAATGAGCAGTTCTTC	CASSLGNSYNEQFF
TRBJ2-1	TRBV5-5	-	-	TGTGCCAGCAGCTCCAGGGTTGGTGAGCAGTTCTTC	CASSSRVGEQFF
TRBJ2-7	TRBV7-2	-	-	TGTGCCAGCAGCTTAGCCCGAGACAGGTGTTCCTACGAGCAGTACTTC	CASSLARDRCSYEQYF
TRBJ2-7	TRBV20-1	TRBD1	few	TGCAGTGCTCCTGGACAGGGAATCTCCTACGAGCAGTACTTC	CSAPGQGISYEQYF
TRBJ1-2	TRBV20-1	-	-	TGCAGTGCCAGAGATCCAGAAACCTATGGCTACACCTTC	CSARDPETYGYTF
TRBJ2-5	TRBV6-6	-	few	TGTGCCAGCAACCGTGGGCCAACTGAGGAGACCCAGTACTTC	CASNRGPTEETQYF
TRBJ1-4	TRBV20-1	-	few	TGCAGTGCCCCTGTCCCCGCTGCATGGGAAAAACTGTTTTTT	CSAPVPAAWEKLFF
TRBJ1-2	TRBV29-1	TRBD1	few	TGCAGCGTTGAAGGACAGGGGGCTAACTATGGCTACACCTTC	CSVEGQGANYGYTF
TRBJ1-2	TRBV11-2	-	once	TGTGCCAGCCAGCGGGATACCGCTTTCTATGGCCACACCTTC	CASQRDTAFYGHTF
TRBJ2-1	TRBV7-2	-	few	TGTGCCAGCAGCTTATCTTCGGGGGACGTCTATGAGCAGTTCTTC	CASSLSSGDVYEQFF
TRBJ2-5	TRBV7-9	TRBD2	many	TGTGCCAGCAGCTTATACGGTAGCGGGGAGTTCGAGACCCAGTACTTC	CASSLYGSGEFETQYF
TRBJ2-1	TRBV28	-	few	TGTGCCAGCAGTTTAGAAGGCGCCGGGTTGGCACCATACAATGAGCAGTTCTTC	CASSLEGAGLAPYNEQFF
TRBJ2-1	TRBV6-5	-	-	TGTGCCAGCAGTCTTTCCGGGACCACCTGGAGTGAGCAGTTCTTC	CASSLSGTTWSEQFF
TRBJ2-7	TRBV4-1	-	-	TGCGCCAGCAGCCAGGGTTGGGACTACGAGCAGTACTTC	CASSQGWDYEQYF
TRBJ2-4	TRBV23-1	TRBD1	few	TGCGCCAGCAGTCGGCCGGGACAGGAGCTTTTACTAGCCAAAAACATTCAGTACTTC	CASSRPGQELLLAKNIQYF
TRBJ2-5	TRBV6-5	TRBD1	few	TGTGCCAGCAGTTACCCAAGGGCAGGGGACAGAAGAGCCCAAGAGACCCAGTACTTC	CASSYPRAGDRRAQETQYF
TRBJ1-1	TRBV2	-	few	TGTGCCCTCAGGAGAGAGGAAGCTTTCTTT	CALRREEAFF
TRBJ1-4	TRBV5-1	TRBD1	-	TGCGCCAGCAGCTCGAGGACAGGTGGAAATGAAAAACTGTTTTTT	CASSSRTGGNEKLFF
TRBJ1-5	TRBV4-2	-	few	TGTGCCAGCAGCCAAGTGGACAATCAGCCCCAGCATTTT	CASSQVDNQPQHF
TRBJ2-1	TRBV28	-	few	TGTGCCAGCAAGCGGAGCGGGTATTCCTACAATGAGCAGTTCTTC	CASKRSGYSYNEQFF
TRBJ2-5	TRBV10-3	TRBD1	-	TGTGCCATCAGTGAGGCGGACAGGGCAGAGACCCAGTACTTC	CAISEADRAETQYF
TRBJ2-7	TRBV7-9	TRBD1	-	TGTGCCAGCAGCTTAGCAGTGGGGACAGGCCGGTACGAGCAGTACTTC	CASSLAVGTGRYEQYF
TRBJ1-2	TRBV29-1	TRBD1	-	TGCAGCGTCACAGGGGGCGCCATTCGGGGCTACACCTTC	CSVTGGAIRGYTF
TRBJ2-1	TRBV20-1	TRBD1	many	TGCAGTGCCACATGGCCGGGACAGGACTACAATGAGCAGTTCTTC	CSATWPGQDYNEQFF
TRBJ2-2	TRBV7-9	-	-	TGTGCCAGCAGCCAGGACGGACACACCGGGGAGCTGTTTTTT	CASSQDGHTGELFF
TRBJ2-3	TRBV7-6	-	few	TGTGCCAGCAGCTTAGATCCAGCGAGCTACACAGATACGCAGTATTTT	CASSLDPASYTDTQYF
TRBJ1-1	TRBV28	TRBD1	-	TGTGCCAGCAGTTCCCGACAGGGAACGCACACTGAAGCTTTCTTT	CASSSRQGTHTEAFF
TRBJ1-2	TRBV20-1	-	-	TGCAGTGCTAGTGAGCCCCCACAGGACTATGGCTACACCTTC	CSASEPPQDYGYTF
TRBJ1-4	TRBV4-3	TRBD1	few	TGCGCCAGCAGCCACGGGACAGGGTTAAATGAAAAACTGTTTTTT	CASSHGTGLNEKLFF
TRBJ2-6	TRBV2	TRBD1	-	TGTGCCAGCAGCGATCCGGGACAGCTCTCTGGGGCCAACGTCCTGACTTTC	CASSDPGQLSGANVLTF
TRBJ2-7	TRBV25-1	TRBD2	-	TGTGCCAGCAGTGAATTACTAGCGGGAGGGTTCTACGAGCAGTACTTC	CASSELLAGGFYEQYF
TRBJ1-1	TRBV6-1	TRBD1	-	TGTGCCAGCAGTCCGACAGGGATCAAAATGAACACTGAAGCTTTCTTT	CASSPTGIKMNTEAFF
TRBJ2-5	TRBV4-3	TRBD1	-	TGCGCCAGCAGCCAAGGAACAGGGGCCCACCAAGAGACCCAGTACTTC	CASSQGTGAHQETQYF
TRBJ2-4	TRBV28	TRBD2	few	TGTGCCAGCAGTAAAGCGGGGACCTTAGCCAAAAACATTCAGTACTTC	CASSKAGTLAKNIQYF
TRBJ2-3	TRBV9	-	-	TGTGCCAGCAGCGTATTCGGCAGCACAGATACGCAGTATTTT	CASSVFGSTDTQYF
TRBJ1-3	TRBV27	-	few	TGTGCCAGCAGGAAAAGGGGGGTCTCTGGAAACACCATATATTTT	CASRKRGVSGNTIYF
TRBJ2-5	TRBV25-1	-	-	TGTGCCAGCAGTGAGCCCGGGGCCCAGGCGACCCAGTACTTC	CASSEPGAQATQYF
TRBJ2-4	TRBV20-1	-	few	TGCAGTGCGAAGGATTCACGGTACGGAAACATTCAGTACTTC	CSAKDSRYGNIQYF
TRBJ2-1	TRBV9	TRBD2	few	TGTGCCAGCACCCCAGCGGGAGAGTACAATGAGCAGTTCTTC	CASTPAGEYNEQFF
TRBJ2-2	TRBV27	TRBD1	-	TGTGCCAGCAGTTTCCTAGATGACAGGGGGCCAGGCGGGGAGCTGTTTTTT	CASSFLDDRGPGGELFF
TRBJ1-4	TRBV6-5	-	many	TGTGCCAGCAGTTACTCGCTAGGAACTAATGAAAAACTGTTTTTT	CASSYSLGTNEKLFF
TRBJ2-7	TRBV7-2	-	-	TGTGCCAGCAGCGCCCAGCAGAGGGGAGAGCAGTACTTC	CASSAQQRGEQYF
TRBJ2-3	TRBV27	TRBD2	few	TGTGCCAGCAGTCGGACTAGCGGGTCCCTGGATACGCAGTATTTT	CASSRTSGSLDTQYF
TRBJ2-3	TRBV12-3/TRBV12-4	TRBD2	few	TGTGCCAGCAAACACACTAGCGGAAGAGCAGATACGCAGTATTTT	CASKHTSGRADTQYF
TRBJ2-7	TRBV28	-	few	TGTGCCAGCAGTTTTAGGCTAGCTTCCGAGCAGTACTTC	CASSFRLASEQYF